One sample yielded the 2 T cell receptor beta chains listed below, sequenced in a study of T cell repertoires in cytomegalovirus infection. TCRdb re-called the reads through MiXCR, storing one row per CDR3 protein. This sample has roughly 600,000 distinct CDR3 sequences, with 20% to 25% found just once. The sequencing sample was made of CD8+ T cells from PBMCs. All receptors come from a human donor in good health (CMV status not recorded). Some clones in this sample may be carry-over from other donors' samples.

The V gene is TRBV13, the J gene TRBJ1-3; D unresolved. CDR1 PRHDT and CDR2 FYEKMQ come from the germline V gene (reference sequence). CDR3 length: 18 residues. Trimming took 3 bases from V and 0 from J, leaving 18 bases between them. CDR3 DNA sequence: TGTGCCAGCAGCTTCCCCCGACTTGATTACTACTCTGGAAACACCATATATTTT. It specifies CASSFPRLDYYSGNTIYF.

The sample holds a few counts of this clonotype. The V gene is TRBV10-3, the J gene TRBJ2-2; 9 bases align to TRBD1. Trimming cost V 9 bases and J 4 bases; bases outside gene matches: 6. Germline lookup yields CDR1 ENHRY and CDR2 SYGVKD. There are 14 residues in the CDR3. The CDR3 DNA reads TGTGCCATTCCCGGGACAGGGAGCACCGGGGAGCTGTTTTTT. This encodes CAIPGTGSTGELFF.